The 5 T cell receptor beta chains below all came from one sample that was sequenced in a study of CD8 T cells in ankylosing spondylitis. Study-level results: One TCR beta motif, made up of eight or nine highly homologous variants, appeared characteristic of ankylosing spondylitis blood.

These receptors have no known antigen. Each CDR3 protein is one row after TCRdb ran MiXCR on the 5' RACE reads. The sample consists of a few hundred thousand distinct CDR3 sequences, around 20% of them appearing once. The material sequenced was blood, either unsorted or a sorted T cell fraction (not recorded which). The source of these receptors is a male donor with ankylosing spondylitis.

This clonotype was counted between two and nine times. V usage is TRBV2 and J usage is TRBJ2-7; D call uncertain. The V gene's germline CDR1 is SNHLY and CDR2 FYNNEI. The length of the CDR3 is 12 residues. V lost 2 bases and J 5 bases, leaving 7 bases between the germline ends. This CDR3 is CASSEYGNEQYF. The DNA for the CDR3 is TGTGCCAGCAGTGAATACGGAAACGAGCAGTACTTC. Variable domain in full (rest from reference TRBV2 and TRBJ2-7): EPEVTQTPSHQVTQMGQEVILRCVPISNHLYFYWYRQILGQKVEFLVSFYNNEISEKSEIFDDQFSVERPDGSNFTLKIRSTKLEDSAMYFCASSEYGNEQYFGPGTRLTVT.

This clonotype was seen only a few times. The V gene is TRBV3-1, the J gene TRBJ2-3; D not certain. The V gene's germline CDR1 is LGHDT and CDR2 YNNKEL (reference sequence). V lost 4 bases, J lost 8 bases, and 10 bases lay in between. The length of the CDR3 is 12 residues. CDR3 residues: CASSLNDGTQYF. In nucleotides, the CDR3 is TGTGCCAGCAGCCTTAACGACGGTACGCAGTATTTT.

A few counts support this clonotype. The chain couples TRBV5-6 to TRBJ2-5; either TRBD1 or TRBD2 may supply D (5 bases each). V lost 0 bases and J lost 5, with 14 bases in between. The CDR3 is made up of 15 amino acids. Germline loops: CDR1 SGHDT, CDR2 YYEEEE. CDR3 amino acids: CASSLEIARGETQYF. The CDR3 bases are TGTGCCAGCAGCTTGGAGATTGCGAGGGGTGAGACCCAGTACTTC.

Concerning this clonotype itself: At one boundary the junction diverges from the germline segment, which might be a read error. The chain uses TRBV12-3 or TRBV12-4 and TRBJ1-4; 7 nucleotides align to TRBD1. The CDR3 covers 16 residues. The CDR3 here is CASSTETGQGNEELFF. As DNA, the CDR3 is TGTGCCAGCAGTACCGAGACAGGGCAGGGTAATGAAGAACTGTTTTTT.

The rearrangement uses TRBV20-1 and TRBJ2-5; maybe TRBD2 (6 bases). Germline values: CDR1 DFQATT, CDR2 SNEGSKA (reference sequence). The V and J ends lost 5 bases and 5 bases respectively, with 15 bases between them. The CDR3 covers 13 residues. The CDR3 sequence is CSAPPGGRETQYF. CDR3 bases: TGCAGTGCTCCGCCAGGAGGGCGGGAGACCCAGTACTTC.